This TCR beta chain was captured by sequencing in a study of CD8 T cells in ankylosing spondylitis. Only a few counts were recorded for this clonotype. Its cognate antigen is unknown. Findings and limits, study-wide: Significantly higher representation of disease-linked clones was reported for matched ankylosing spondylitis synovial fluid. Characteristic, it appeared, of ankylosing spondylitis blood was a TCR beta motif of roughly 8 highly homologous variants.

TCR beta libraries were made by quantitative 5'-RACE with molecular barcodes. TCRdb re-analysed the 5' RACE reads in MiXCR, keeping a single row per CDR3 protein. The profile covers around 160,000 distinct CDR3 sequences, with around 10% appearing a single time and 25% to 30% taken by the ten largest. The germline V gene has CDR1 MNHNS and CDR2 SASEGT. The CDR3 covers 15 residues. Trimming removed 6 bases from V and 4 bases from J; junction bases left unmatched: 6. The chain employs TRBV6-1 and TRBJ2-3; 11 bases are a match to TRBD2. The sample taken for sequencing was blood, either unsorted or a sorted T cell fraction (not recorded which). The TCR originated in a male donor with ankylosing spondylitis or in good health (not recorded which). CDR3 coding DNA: TGTGCCAGCAGCCCAACTAGCGGGAGTCCAGATACGCAGTATTTT. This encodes CASSPTSGSPDTQYF.